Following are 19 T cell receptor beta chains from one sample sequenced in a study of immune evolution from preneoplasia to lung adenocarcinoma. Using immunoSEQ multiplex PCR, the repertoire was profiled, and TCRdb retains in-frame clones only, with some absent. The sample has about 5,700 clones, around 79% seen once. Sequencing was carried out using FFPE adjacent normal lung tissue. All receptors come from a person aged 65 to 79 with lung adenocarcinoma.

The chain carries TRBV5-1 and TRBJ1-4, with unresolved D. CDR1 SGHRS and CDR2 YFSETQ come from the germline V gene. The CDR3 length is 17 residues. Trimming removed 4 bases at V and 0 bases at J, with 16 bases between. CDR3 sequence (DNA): TGCGCCAGCAGCCGTACAGTACCTGTCTCAACTAATGAAAAACTGTTTTTT. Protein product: CASSRTVPVSTNEKLFF.

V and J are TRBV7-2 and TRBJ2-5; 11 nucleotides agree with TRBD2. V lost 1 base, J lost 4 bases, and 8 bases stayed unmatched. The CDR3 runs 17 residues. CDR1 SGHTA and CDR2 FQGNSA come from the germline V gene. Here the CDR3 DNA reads TGTGCCAGCAGCTTAGGGACTAGCGGGTACCCGGGAGAGACCCAGTACTTC. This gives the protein CASSLGTSGYPGETQYF. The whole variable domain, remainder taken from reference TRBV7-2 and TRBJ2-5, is GAGVSQSPSNKVTEKGKDVELRCDPISGHTALYWYRQSLGQGLEFLIYFQGNSAPDKSGLPSDRFSAERTGGSVSTLTIQRTQQEDSAVYLCASSLGTSGYPGETQYFGPGTRLLVL.

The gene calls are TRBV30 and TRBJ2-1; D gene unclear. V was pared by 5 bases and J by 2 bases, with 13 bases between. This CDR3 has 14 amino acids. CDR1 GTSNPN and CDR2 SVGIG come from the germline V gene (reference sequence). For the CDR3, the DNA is TGTGCCTGGCGCCCCATCGGAACCTACAATGAGCAGTTCTTC. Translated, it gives CAWRPIGTYNEQFF.

This CDR3 reads CASRPWLQETQYF. CDR3 in DNA: TGTGCCAGCAGACCTTGGCTGCAGGAGACCCAGTACTTC. This chain links TRBV28 with TRBJ2-5; D gene uncertain. The CDR3 runs to 13 residues. The V end lost 6 bases, the J end lost 5 bases, and 13 bases lay between the germline ends. From germline, CDR1 is MDHEN and CDR2 SYDVKM.

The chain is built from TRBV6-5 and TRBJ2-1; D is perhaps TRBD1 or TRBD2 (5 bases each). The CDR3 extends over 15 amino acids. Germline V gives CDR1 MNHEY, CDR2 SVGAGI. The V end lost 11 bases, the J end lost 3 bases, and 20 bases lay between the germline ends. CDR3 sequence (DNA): TGTGCCTCGGGGCGTATACCTTCCCTCTACAATGAGCAGTTCTTC. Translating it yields CASGRIPSLYNEQFF.

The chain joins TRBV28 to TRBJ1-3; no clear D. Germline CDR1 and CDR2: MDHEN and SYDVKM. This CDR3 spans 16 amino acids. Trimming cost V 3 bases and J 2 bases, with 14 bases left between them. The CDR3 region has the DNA TGTGCCAGCAGTTTCCTATCCTCGGGAGCTGGAAACACCATATATTTT. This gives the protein CASSFLSSGAGNTIYF.

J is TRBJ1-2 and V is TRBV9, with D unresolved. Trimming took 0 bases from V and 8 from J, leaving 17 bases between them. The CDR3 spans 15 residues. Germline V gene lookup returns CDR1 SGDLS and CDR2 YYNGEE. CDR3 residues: CASSVAPSPEWGYTF. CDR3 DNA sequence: TGTGCCAGCAGCGTAGCTCCAAGCCCTGAGTGGGGCTACACCTTC.

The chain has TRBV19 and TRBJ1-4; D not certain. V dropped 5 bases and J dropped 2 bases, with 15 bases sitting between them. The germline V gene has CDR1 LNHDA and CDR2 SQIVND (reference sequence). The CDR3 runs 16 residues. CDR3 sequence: CASSGSPGFTNEKLFF. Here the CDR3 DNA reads TGTGCCAGTAGTGGCTCCCCAGGCTTCACTAATGAAAAACTGTTTTTT.

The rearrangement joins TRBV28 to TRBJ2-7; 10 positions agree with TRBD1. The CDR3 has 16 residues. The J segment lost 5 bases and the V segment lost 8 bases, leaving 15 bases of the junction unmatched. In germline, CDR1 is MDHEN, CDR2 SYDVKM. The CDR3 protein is CASLSVGGQGIHEQYF. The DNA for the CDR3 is TGTGCCAGCTTATCTGTCGGGGGACAGGGGATCCACGAGCAGTACTTC.

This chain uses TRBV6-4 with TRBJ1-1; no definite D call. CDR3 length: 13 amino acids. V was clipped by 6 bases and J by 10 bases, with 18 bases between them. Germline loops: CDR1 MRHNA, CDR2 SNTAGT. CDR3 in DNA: TGTGCCAGCAGCCCGAGGACGTCCTACCCAGCTTTCTTT. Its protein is CASSPRTSYPAFF.

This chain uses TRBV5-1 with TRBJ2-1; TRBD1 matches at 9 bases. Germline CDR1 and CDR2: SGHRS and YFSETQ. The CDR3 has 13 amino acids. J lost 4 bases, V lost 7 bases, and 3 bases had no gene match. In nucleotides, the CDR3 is TGCGCCAGCCGGGACAGGGCATACAATGAGCAGTTCTTC. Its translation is CASRDRAYNEQFF.

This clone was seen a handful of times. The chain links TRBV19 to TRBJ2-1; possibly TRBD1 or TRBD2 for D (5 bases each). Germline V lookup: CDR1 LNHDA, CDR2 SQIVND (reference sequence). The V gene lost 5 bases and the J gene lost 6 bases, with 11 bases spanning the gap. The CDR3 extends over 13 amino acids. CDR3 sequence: CASSAMGVNEQFF. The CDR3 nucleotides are TGTGCCAGTAGTGCGATGGGGGTCAATGAGCAGTTCTTC. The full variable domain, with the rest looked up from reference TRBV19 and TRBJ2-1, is DGGITQSPKYLFRKEGQNVTLSCEQNLNHDAMYWYRQDPGQGLRLIYYSQIVNDFQKGDIAEGYSVSREKKESFPLTVTSAQKNPTAFYLCASSAMGVNEQFFGPGTRLTVL.

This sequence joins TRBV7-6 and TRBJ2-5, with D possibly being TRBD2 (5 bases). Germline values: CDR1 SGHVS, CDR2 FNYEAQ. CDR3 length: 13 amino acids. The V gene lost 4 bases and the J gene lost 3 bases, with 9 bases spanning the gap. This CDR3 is CASSSTLEETQYF. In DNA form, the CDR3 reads TGTGCCAGCAGCTCCACACTAGAAGAGACCCAGTACTTC.

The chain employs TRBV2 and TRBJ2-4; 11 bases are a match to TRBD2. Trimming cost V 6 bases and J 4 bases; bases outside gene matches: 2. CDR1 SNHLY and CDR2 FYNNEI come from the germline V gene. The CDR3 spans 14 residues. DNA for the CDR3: TGTGCCAGCAGAGCTAGCGGGGGGAAAAACATTCAGTACTTC. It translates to CASRASGGKNIQYF. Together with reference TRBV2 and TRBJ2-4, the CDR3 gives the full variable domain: EPEVTQTPSHQVTQMGQEVILRCVPISNHLYFYWYRQILGQKVEFLVSFYNNEISEKSEIFDDQFSVERPDGSNFTLKIRSTKLEDSAMYFCASRASGGKNIQYFGAGTRLSVL.

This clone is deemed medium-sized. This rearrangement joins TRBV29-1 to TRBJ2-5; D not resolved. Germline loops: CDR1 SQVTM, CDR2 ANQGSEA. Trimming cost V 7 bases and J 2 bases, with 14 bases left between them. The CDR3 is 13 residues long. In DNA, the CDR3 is TGCAGCGCTCAAATCGTGCATCAAGAGACCCAGTACTTC. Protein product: CSAQIVHQETQYF.

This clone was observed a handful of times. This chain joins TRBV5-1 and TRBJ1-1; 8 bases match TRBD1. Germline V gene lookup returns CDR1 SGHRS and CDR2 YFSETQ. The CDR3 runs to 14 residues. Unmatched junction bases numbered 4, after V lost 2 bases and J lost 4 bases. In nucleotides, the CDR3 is TGCGCCAGCAGCTTACAGGGGGGGGCCACTGAAGCTTTCTTT. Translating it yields CASSLQGGATEAFF.

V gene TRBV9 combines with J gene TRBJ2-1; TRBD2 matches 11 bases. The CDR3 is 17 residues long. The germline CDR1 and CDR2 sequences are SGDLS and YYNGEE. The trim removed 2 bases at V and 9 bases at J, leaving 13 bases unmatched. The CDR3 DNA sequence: TGTGCCAGCAGCGTGGGGACTAGCGGAATACCTATGGGTGAGCAGTTCTTC. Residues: CASSVGTSGIPMGEQFF.

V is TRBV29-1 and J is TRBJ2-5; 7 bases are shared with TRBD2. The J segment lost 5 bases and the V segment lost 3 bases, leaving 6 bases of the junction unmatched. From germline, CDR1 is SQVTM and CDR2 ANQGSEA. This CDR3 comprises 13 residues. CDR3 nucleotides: TGCAGCGTTGAGCGGGGGAGTGGCGAGACCCAGTACTTC. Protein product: CSVERGSGETQYF.

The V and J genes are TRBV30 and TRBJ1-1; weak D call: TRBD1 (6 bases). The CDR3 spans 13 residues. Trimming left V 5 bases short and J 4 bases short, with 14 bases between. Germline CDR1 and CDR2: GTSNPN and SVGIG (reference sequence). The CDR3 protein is CAWDTGSGTEAFF. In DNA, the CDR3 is TGTGCCTGGGACACAGGGTCGGGCACTGAAGCTTTCTTT.